Below, one T cell receptor beta chain is given with its context. The sample comes from a study of blood T cell repertoires in COVID-19. Sequencing used immunoSEQ multiplex PCR; TCRdb keeps in-frame clones, though not all of them. The table has a few hundred thousand clones, around nine tenths seen once; the top ten hold 10%. The CDR3 runs to 13 residues. Germline-derived CDR1 and CDR2 are DFQATT and SNEGSKA (reference sequence). J was trimmed by 4 bases and V by 3 bases; bases with no gene match: 2. This receptor was obtained from a woman aged 45-60 years who had recovered from COVID-19. The chain links TRBV20-1 to TRBJ1-1; 10 nucleotides align to TRBD1. The sample comprised PBMCs or T cells enriched from blood (not recorded which). The CDR3 is CSASGTGATEAFF. The CDR3 DNA sequence: TGCAGTGCTAGTGGGACAGGGGCCACTGAAGCTTTCTTT.